What follows are 17 T cell receptor beta chains derived from one specimen sequenced in a study of T cells in women clearing cervical HPV infection (dated by TCRdb to 2016 to 2019). Libraries were made using the immunoSEQ multiplex PCR assay. As stored in TCRdb, this immuneACCESS dataset retains in-frame rearrangements with V and J assigned. A fraction of the clones does not appear; measured against another copy, unresolved V genes explain less than half of the discrepancy, and the remainder lacks a known reason. For this sample, the table gives about 30,000 clones. The ten top clones hold 3.5% of the sample. The sample taken for sequencing was blood buffy coat. The receptors here all came from a woman aged 18-69 years with a cervical HPV16 infection that either progressed to CIN3+ or cleared (not recorded which).

Note on this clone: The read is 3 residues too short to cover the CDR3 end, so that end is filled in from the germline J gene. The chain links TRBV20-1 to TRBJ2-5; possible D gene TRBD1, 5 bases. V was trimmed by 0 bases and J by 1 base, leaving 6 bases between them. Germline V gene data show CDR1 as DFQATT and CDR2 as SNEGSKA (reference sequence). The CDR3 extends over 13 amino acids. CDR3 region: CSARDTGQETQYF. The sequenced part of the CDR3 DNA is TGCAGTGCTAGAGATACAGGCCAAGAGACC.

Comments on this clone: The read is 3 residues too short to cover the CDR3 end, so that end is filled in from the germline J gene. This chain connects TRBV4-2 to TRBJ2-7; D unclear. CDR3 length equals 13 residues. V shed 2 bases and J shed 2 bases, with 7 bases lying between them. Germline CDR1 is LGHNA and CDR2 is YNFKEQ. The CDR3 DNA, read in part, is TGTGCCAGCAGCCAACTAGAAGCCTACGAG. Translating it yields CASSQLEAYE. The full CDR3 protein reads CASSQLEAYEQYF.

Worth noting for this clone: The read terminates 3 residues before the CDR3 end, so the remaining end is supplied by the germline J gene. The V gene is TRBV5-8, the J gene TRBJ1-3; D remains ambiguous. V lost 2 bases to trimming and J lost 0 bases, with 9 bases between them. In germline, CDR1 is SGHTS, CDR2 YDEGEE. The CDR3 runs to 15 residues. The sequenced CDR3 bases are TGTGCCAGCAGCTTACCCGCGGGCTCTGGAAACACC. Encoded protein: CASSLPAGSGNT. The full CDR3 protein is CASSLPAGSGNTIYF.

Concerning this clone itself: The read ends 3 residues shy of where the CDR3 ends; the end is completed using the germline J gene. This chain uses TRBV6-2 or TRBV6-3 with TRBJ2-1; D gene ambiguous. This CDR3 region has 14 residues. Trimming cost V 3 bases and J 7 bases, with 13 bases left between them. The germline V gene encodes CDR1 MNHEY and CDR2 SVGEGT. CDR3 loop: CASSYVGVWNEQFF. The CDR3 DNA, read in part, is TGTGCCAGCAGTTATGTCGGTGTATGGAATGAG.

The sequenced part of the CDR3 DNA is TGCAGCGTTGAAGGGACCCTAGCGGGAGTTTTAAGCGACCAAGAGACC. Its translation: CSVEGTLAGVLSDQET. The entire CDR3 is CSVEGTLAGVLSDQETQYF. This chain connects TRBV29-1 to TRBJ2-5, with TRBD2 matching 10 bases. The read finishes 3 residues shy of the CDR3 end, and the germline J gene is used to complete it. Germline CDR1 reads SQVTM; CDR2 reads ANQGSEA. V shed 1 base, J shed 0 bases, and the junction held 14 bases outside the gene matches. The CDR3 contains 19 residues.

Details on this clone: Coverage ceases 3 residues before the CDR3 finishes, and the germline J gene fills in the end. V is TRBV20-1 and J is TRBJ2-1; 15 nucleotides agree with TRBD2. The V and J ends lost 5 bases and 7 bases, in that order; junction bases with no gene match: 6. The germline V gene encodes CDR1 DFQATT and CDR2 SNEGSKA (reference sequence). There are 15 residues in the CDR3. The sequenced part of the CDR3 DNA is TGCAGTGCTTGGACTAGCGGGAGGGTGTTAAATGAG. It specifies CSAWTSGRVLNE. The full CDR3 reads CSAWTSGRVLNEQFF.

A word on this clone: Sequencing ends 3 residues short of the CDR3 end; the germline J gene provides the rest. V and J are TRBV6-2 or TRBV6-3 and TRBJ2-2; D unresolved. The V gene's germline CDR1 is MNHEY and CDR2 SVGEGT. This CDR3 region has 13 residues. V dropped 6 bases and J dropped 6 bases, with 11 bases sitting between them. The CDR3 spells CASSHSGPGELFF. The sequenced part of the CDR3 DNA is TGTGCCAGCAGCCACTCAGGTCCCGGGGAG.

On this clone: The read falls 3 residues short of the CDR3 end, and the missing part is taken from the germline J gene. The chain couples TRBV28 to TRBJ2-7; tentative D call: TRBD2 (6 bases). Trimming pared 6 bases from V and 1 base from J, leaving 16 bases between. The CDR3 consists of 15 residues. CDR1 is MDHEN and CDR2 is SYDVKM in the germline V gene. The CDR3 DNA, read in part, is TGTGCCAGCAGAGTAGGAGGGCAAGAATCCTACGAG. It yields the protein CASRVGGQESYE. The CDR3 as a whole reads CASRVGGQESYEQYF. The full variable domain, with the rest looked up from reference TRBV28 and TRBJ2-7, is DVKVTQSSRYLVKRTGEKVFLECVQDMDHENMFWYRQDPGLGLRLIYFSYDVKMKEKGDIPEGYSVSREKKERFSLILESASTNQTSMYLCASRVGGQESYEQYFGPGTRLTVT.

As regards this clone: The read terminates 3 residues before the CDR3 end, so the remaining end is supplied by the germline J gene. The chain links TRBV11-2 to TRBJ2-1; 10 bases line up with TRBD2. CDR3 size: 15 residues. Germline V gene data show CDR1 as SGHAT and CDR2 as FQNNGV. V was clipped by 5 bases and J by 4 bases; unmatched bases: 5. CDR3: CASSPWTSGYNEQFF. The covered CDR3 bases are TGTGCCAGCAGCCCTTGGACTAGCGGATACAATGAG. Based on the CDR3 plus reference TRBV11-2 and TRBJ2-1, the full variable domain is EAGVAQSPRYKIIEKRQSVAFWCNPISGHATLYWYQQILGQGPKLLIQFQNNGVVDDSQLPKDRFSAERLKGVDSTLKIQPAKLEDSAVYLCASSPWTSGYNEQFFGPGTRLTVL.

Of note for this clone: The read comes to an end 3 residues before the CDR3 does, leaving the germline J gene to fill in the end. The chain has TRBV15 and TRBJ2-1; TRBD2 matches 13 bases. Germline CDR1 reads LNHNV; CDR2 reads YYDKDF (reference sequence). The V gene end was trimmed by 5 bases and the J gene end by 6 bases; junction bases not matched to a gene: 16. The CDR3 spans 19 residues. This CDR3 is CATSRGTSGNWIKPNEQFF. The DNA read from the CDR3 is TGTGCCACCAGCCGGGGGACTAGCGGGAATTGGATAAAACCCAATGAG.

Partial CDR3 DNA: TGTGCCTGGAGTGTTGGAGGGTCCCCCTACAATGAG. Amino acids: CAWSVGGSPYNE. The whole CDR3 is CAWSVGGSPYNEQFF. The chain combines TRBV30 with TRBJ2-1, with D possibly matching TRBD2 (6 bases). The read terminates 3 residues before the CDR3 end, so the remaining end is supplied by the germline J gene. Trimming shortened V by 0 bases and J by 2 bases, and 11 bases separated the two germline ends. The CDR3 contains 15 residues. Germline V lookup: CDR1 GTSNPN, CDR2 SVGIG (reference sequence).

Details on this clone: The read comes to an end 3 residues before the CDR3 does, leaving the germline J gene to fill in the end. This chain uses TRBV30 with TRBJ1-2; D not resolved. The germline V and J ends were trimmed by 6 bases and 5 bases, with 13 bases remaining between them. This CDR3 region has 12 residues. Germline V gene data show CDR1 as GTSNPN and CDR2 as SVGIG (reference sequence). This chain's CDR3 is CACPRSGYGYTF. Incomplete CDR3 DNA: TGTGCCTGCCCCAGGAGCGGGTATGGC.

Points on this clone: The read gets to within 3 residues of the CDR3 end, and the germline J gene fills in the rest. V is TRBV30 and J is TRBJ1-1; no clear D. CDR3 length: 12 residues. The V gene's germline CDR1 is GTSNPN and CDR2 SVGIG (reference sequence). V lost 4 bases to trimming and J lost 1 base, with 7 bases between them. CDR3 residues: CAWTVRNTEAFF. CDR3 DNA (partial): TGTGCCTGGACGGTTCGGAACACTGAA.

As regards this clone: The read falls 3 residues short of the CDR3 end, and the missing part is taken from the germline J gene. The gene calls are TRBV7-8 and TRBJ2-5, with 8 bases identical to TRBD2. This CDR3 comprises 15 residues. After removal of 5 bases from V and 4 bases from J, the junction contained 9 bases not matched to a gene. Germline V gives CDR1 SGHVS, CDR2 FQNEAQ. The CDR3 loop is CASSALAGVGETQYF. The sequenced CDR3 bases are TGTGCCAGCAGCGCCCTAGCGGGCGTAGGAGAGACC.

Points on this clone: The observed sequence ends 3 residues before the CDR3 terminus, with the missing tail filled in from the germline J gene. V is TRBV28 and J is TRBJ2-1; TRBD1 matches 7 bases. J was trimmed by 6 bases and V by 5 bases; bases with no gene match: 7. This CDR3 region has 14 residues. The germline V gene encodes CDR1 MDHEN and CDR2 SYDVKM. CDR3 sequence reads: CASSLTGVGNEQFF. The sequenced CDR3 bases are TGTGCCAGCAGTCTAACAGGGGTCGGCAATGAG.

With regard to this clone: The CDR3 end lies 3 residues beyond the end of the read and is filled in from the germline J gene. The chain uses TRBV19 and TRBJ2-2, with D perhaps matching TRBD2 (5 bases). This CDR3 comprises 17 residues. The V and J ends lost 3 bases and 0 bases respectively, with 14 bases between them. The germline CDR1 and CDR2 sequences are LNHDA and SQIVND (reference sequence). The CDR3 spells CASSMVPGSANTGELFF. Partial CDR3 DNA: TGTGCCAGTAGTATGGTCCCGGGGAGCGCGAACACCGGGGAG.

The part of the CDR3 DNA that was read is TGTGCTAGTGGTAATAGACAGGGATACACAGATACG. This encodes CASGNRQGYTDT. The whole CDR3 sequence reads CASGNRQGYTDTQYF. J is TRBJ2-3 and V is TRBV12-5, with 7 bases fitting TRBD1. The read ends 3 residues before the CDR3 terminus; that terminus is restored from the germline J gene. The CDR3 extends over 15 amino acids. The germline V gene has CDR1 LGHNT and CDR2 FRNRAP. V was clipped by 5 bases and J by 2 bases; unmatched bases: 7.